Listed below are T cell receptor beta chains from one sample, sequenced in a study of technical replicates of blood from several donors. Some clones are missing from TCRdb's copy, which holds only in-frame ones; the method was immunoSEQ multiplex PCR. Of approximately 73,000 clones in the sample, 85% to 95% are singletons; the top ten hold around 0.4%. The specimen sequenced was T cells isolated from PBMCs. The receptors come from a human donor in good health. CDR3s include the opening cysteine and the closing phenylalanine or tryptophan. D genes are given only for firm matches. Size tells how often a clone was seen (once, few, many) or the class of an expanded clone, and some rows leave it out.

-	TRBV28	TRBJ2-7	TRBD2	TGTGCCAGCAGTTTAATAGCGGGAGCATTTTACGAGCAGTACTTC	CASSLIAGAFYEQYF
-	TRBV7-9	TRBJ2-1	TRBD2	TGTGCCAGCAGCTTACTAGCGGGAGGGAAGAATGAGCAGTTCTTC	CASSLLAGGKNEQFF
-	TRBV14	TRBJ2-7	-	TGTGCCAGCAGCCAAGATATTTCCTACGAGCAGTACTTC	CASSQDISYEQYF
-	TRBV2	TRBJ2-7	-	TGTGCCAGCAGTGGACTAGTAAACGAGCAGTACTTC	CASSGLVNEQYF
-	TRBV28	TRBJ2-1	TRBD2	TGTGCCAGCAGAAGGGGACTAGCTAGGACCTACAATGAGCAGTTCTTC	CASRRGLARTYNEQFF
-	TRBV5-1	TRBJ2-2	-	TGCGCCAGCAAGGATAAAGGGGAAAACACCGGGGAGCTGTTTTTT	CASKDKGENTGELFF
-	TRBV5-4	TRBJ2-5	TRBD1	TGTGCCAGCAGCTTAGGACAGGGCCAAGAGACCCAGTACTTC	CASSLGQGQETQYF
-	TRBV6-6	TRBJ2-7	TRBD2	TGTGCCAGCAGTCGACAACTAGCGGGTGTCTACGAGCAGTACTTC	CASSRQLAGVYEQYF
-	TRBV28	TRBJ1-2	-	TGTGCCAGCAGCCTGGGGCTCCTGGACACACATGGCTACACCTTC	CASSLGLLDTHGYTF
-	TRBV7-9	TRBJ2-5	-	TGTGCCAGCAGCACGTACAGGGCCGGGGAGACCCAGTACTTC	CASSTYRAGETQYF
once	TRBV19	TRBJ2-7	TRBD1	TGTGCCAGTAGTCTGGACAGGGAGGACGAGCAGTACTTC	CASSLDREDEQYF
-	TRBV6-6	TRBJ1-3	TRBD1	TGTGCCAGCAGTCAAGACAGGGTCACTGGAAACACCATATATTTT	CASSQDRVTGNTIYF
-	TRBV27	TRBJ2-7	TRBD1	TGTGCCAGCAGTTTGAGTAGCGGGACAGGGGACTACGAGCAGTACTTC	CASSLSSGTGDYEQYF
-	TRBV9	TRBJ1-2	-	TGTGCCAGCAGCGTCTCAGACTATGGCTACACCTTC	CASSVSDYGYTF
-	TRBV7-2	TRBJ2-7	-	TGTGCCAGCAGCTTAGGGGCCGCCTCCTACGAGCAGTACTTC	CASSLGAASYEQYF
once	TRBV21-1	TRBJ2-3	-	-	CASSIPRVGRGTDTQYF
-	TRBV19	TRBJ1-2	-	TGTGCCAGTAACCAACAGGGCAACTATGGCTACACCTTC	CASNQQGNYGYTF
-	TRBV10-3	TRBJ2-1	-	TGTGCCATCAGTGAAGTATCCCAGGGCTCCTACAATGAGCAGTTCTTC	CAISEVSQGSYNEQFF
-	TRBV27	TRBJ1-1	-	TGTGCCAGCAGTATACTCGCACGGGCTGAAGCTTTCTTT	CASSILARAEAFF
-	TRBV19	TRBJ2-1	TRBD2	TGTGCCAGTAGATGGAGCCTAGCGGGAGTTAATGAGCAGTTCTTC	CASRWSLAGVNEQFF
-	TRBV9	TRBJ2-3	TRBD2	TGTGCCACCTCGACTAGCGGGACAACAGATACGCAGTATTTT	CATSTSGTTDTQYF
-	TRBV18	TRBJ2-7	-	TGTGCCAGCTCATTTGAGGCAGGGTACGGGAGTCGCGAGCAGTACTTC	CASSFEAGYGSREQYF
-	TRBV18	TRBJ1-1	-	TGTGCCAGCCGCCAAGAGCAGAACACTGAAGCTTTCTTT	CASRQEQNTEAFF
-	TRBV7-7	TRBJ2-3	-	TGTGCTAGCAGCACTGGGCGCGGGGGCACAGATACGCAGTATTTT	CASSTGRGGTDTQYF
-	TRBV6-5	TRBJ1-4	TRBD1	TGTGCCAGCAGTTCCGAACCGGGACAGTCCTATGAAAAACTGTTTTTT	CASSSEPGQSYEKLFF
-	TRBV29-1	TRBJ2-3	-	TGCAGCGTTGGCGCGACAGTCTCAGATACGCAGTATTTT	CSVGATVSDTQYF